This T cell receptor beta chain was captured by sequencing in a study of cytomegalovirus exposure and HLA in healthy donors. Study-wide results and caveats: Later analysis suggested links between common viral pathogens and several top significant clusters. A missense variant in DCLRE1C was later tied to TCR beta V- and J-gene trimming.

Vbeta (60) and Jbeta (13) primers were used in the PCR. This table comes from immunoSEQ multiplex PCR, and its TCRdb copy is limited to in-frame clones, with some not included. The sample yields 100,000 or so clones, under 80% seen once. This clone showed up just a few times. Its matching antigen is unknown. Sequencing was carried out using PBMCs. The receptor's source is a woman between 40 and 55 years old in good health and CMV-seropositive.

The CDR3 loop reads CASSDRSNPNNEQFF. The CDR3 DNA sequence: TGTGCCAGCAGCGACAGGTCGAACCCTAACAATGAGCAGTTCTTC. V and J are TRBV7-3 and TRBJ2-1, with D maybe TRBD1 (6 bases). Germline loops: CDR1 SGHTA, CDR2 FQGTGA. This CDR3 has 15 residues. V lost 5 bases and J 5 bases, leaving 16 bases between the germline ends. The full variable domain, in which reference TRBV7-3 and TRBJ2-1 provide the parts outside the CDR3, is GAGVSQTPSNKVTEKGKYVELRCDPISGHTALYWYRQSLGQGPEFLIYFQGTGAADDSGLPNDRFFAVRPEGSVSTLKIQRTERGDSAVYLCASSDRSNPNNEQFFGPGTRLTVL.